These T cell receptor beta chains were read from a single sample in a study of blood T cell repertoires in COVID-19. Assay: immunoSEQ multiplex PCR; the TCRdb copy retains only in-frame clones and omits some. The data contain about 82,000 clones, just under 80% of them seen just once; the ten biggest clones take up 36%. What was sequenced was peripheral blood. The receptors shown here come from a man aged 55-75 years with COVID-19, enrolled during active disease. The CDR3 runs from the conserved cysteine through the conserved F or W. A D gene is named only where the DNA matches it firmly. The size field is filled for only some rows; it gives once, few, many or a size class.

>TRBJ2-7|17|TRBD2|TRBV4-1|.
CASSQGGAGLAIYEQYF
TGCGCCAGCAGCCAAGGGGGGGCAGGACTAGCAATCTACGAGCAGTACTTC
>TRBJ2-1|14|.|TRBV7-9|.
CASSLTRGSDEQFF
TGTGCCAGCAGCTTAACTAGAGGGTCGGATGAGCAGTTCTTC
>TRBJ1-1|16|.|TRBV6-5|.
CASSYSSIPMNTEAFF
TGTGCCAGCAGTTACTCGTCAATCCCTATGAACACTGAAGCTTTCTTT
>TRBJ1-6|16|TRBD1|TRBV6-4|.
CASSRDPTGNNSPLHF
TGTGCCAGCAGTCGAGATCCGACAGGGAACAATTCACCCCTCCACTTT
>TRBJ2-7|14|TRBD1|TRBV5-1|.
CASSRQGIGDEQYF
TGCGCCAGCAGCCGACAGGGGATTGGTGACGAGCAGTACTTC
>TRBJ2-1|14|TRBD1|TRBV11-1|.
CASSFPDRGNEQFF
TGTGCCAGCAGCTTTCCGGACAGGGGTAATGAGCAGTTCTTC
>TRBJ2-5|13|TRBD1|TRBV5-4|.
CASSPDREETQYF
TGTGCCAGCAGCCCGGACAGGGAAGAGACCCAGTACTTC
>TRBJ2-1|16|TRBD2|TRBV27|.
CASFPGLAGGYNEQFF
TGTGCCAGCTTTCCGGGACTAGCGGGAGGATACAATGAGCAGTTCTTC
>TRBJ1-5|15|.|TRBV5-3|.
CARSLVDRNYQPQHF
TGTGCCAGAAGCCTGGTCGACAGAAATTATCAGCCCCAGCATTTT
>TRBJ2-5|17|TRBD1|TRBV14|.
CASSHRGARGLQETQYF
TGTGCCAGCAGCCATAGGGGAGCCAGGGGGCTCCAAGAGACCCAGTACTTC
>TRBJ1-5|15|.|TRBV4-2|few
CASSQDGSPNQPQHF
TGTGCCAGCAGCCAAGATGGGAGCCCCAATCAGCCCCAGCATTTT
>TRBJ1-2|14|TRBD1|TRBV11-2|.
CASSVPGTDYGYTF
TGTGCCAGCAGCGTCCCCGGGACAGACTATGGCTACACCTTC
>TRBJ2-7|16|.|TRBV9|once
CASSVDGGTRTYEQYF
TGTGCCAGCAGCGTAGATGGAGGTACCAGAACCTACGAGCAGTACTTC
>TRBJ1-1|15|.|TRBV6-5|.
CASSSPSGGRTEAFF
TGTGCCAGCAGTTCCCCATCGGGGGGCCGGACTGAAGCTTTCTTT
>TRBJ2-2|14|TRBD1|TRBV5-8|.
CASSQDRAAGELFF
TGTGCCAGCAGCCAAGACAGGGCCGCCGGGGAGCTGTTTTTT
>TRBJ2-2|14|.|TRBV25-1|.
CASSEADSLRELFF
TGTGCCAGCAGTGAAGCCGACTCTCTCCGGGAGCTGTTTTTT
>TRBJ2-7|13|TRBD1|TRBV11-2|.
CASNWDSNYEQYF
TGTGCCAGCAACTGGGACAGCAACTACGAGCAGTACTTC
>TRBJ1-6|14|.|TRBV18|.
CASSPAPQGSPLHF
TGTGCCAGCTCACCAGCCCCACAGGGTTCACCCCTCCACTTT
>TRBJ1-4|14|.|TRBV12-5|.
CASGGSGTNEKLFF
TGTGCTAGTGGAGGGAGCGGAACTAATGAAAAACTGTTTTTT
>TRBJ2-2|17|TRBD2|TRBV10-3|.
CAISFREAGGNTGELFF
TGTGCCATCAGTTTTCGCGAGGCGGGGGGGAACACCGGGGAGCTGTTTTTT
>TRBJ2-7|14|.|TRBV5-1|few
CASTTGGVSDEQYF
TGCGCCAGCACCACCGGAGGGGTTTCCGACGAGCAGTACTTC
>TRBJ2-7|12|TRBD1|TRBV29-1|.
CSVGTGGYEQYF
TGCAGCGTTGGGACAGGGGGCTACGAGCAGTACTTC
>TRBJ1-1|15|.|TRBV5-4|.
CASSADQGLNTEAFF
TGTGCCAGCAGCGCGGATCAGGGGCTGAACACTGAAGCTTTCTTT
>TRBJ1-2|13|.|TRBV29-1|.
CSAAEDRDYGYTF
TGCAGCGCGGCGGAGGACCGTGACTATGGCTACACCTTC
>TRBJ2-1|13|TRBD2|TRBV12-3/TRBV12-4|.
CATRTSGRNEQFF
TGTGCCACCAGGACTAGCGGGAGAAATGAGCAGTTCTTC
>TRBJ1-6|14|TRBD1|TRBV9|many
CASSGTGLNSPLHF
TGTGCCAGCAGCGGGACAGGACTAAATTCACCCCTCCACTTT
>TRBJ1-1|18|TRBD1|TRBV27|.
CASRAGQGKTKMNTEAFF
TGTGCCAGCAGAGCCGGACAGGGAAAAACCAAAATGAACACTGAAGCTTTCTTT
>TRBJ1-4|15|.|TRBV7-9|.
CASSLEQGMTEKLFF
TGTGCCAGCAGCTTAGAGCAGGGAATGACTGAAAAACTGTTTTTT
>TRBJ1-2|13|.|TRBV18|.
CASSFTGSDGYTF
TGTGCCAGCTCATTTACAGGGTCAGACGGCTACACCTTC
>TRBJ1-3|13|.|TRBV6-5|once
CASRTGRGNTIYF
TGTGCCAGCAGGACAGGTAGAGGAAACACCATATATTTT
>TRBJ2-1|18|.|TRBV5-6|once
CASSSTLPRRLTYNEQFF
TGTGCCAGCAGCTCCACTCTCCCCCGCAGGTTGACCTACAATGAGCAGTTCTTC
>TRBJ2-1|18|TRBD1|TRBV9|.
CASSVATGGQGARNEQFF
TGTGCCAGCAGCGTAGCTACGGGGGGACAGGGGGCGAGGAATGAGCAGTTCTTC
>TRBJ2-2|15|.|TRBV7-2|few
CASSWDFPNTGELFF
TGTGCCAGCAGCTGGGACTTCCCGAACACCGGGGAGCTGTTTTTT
>TRBJ1-5|15|.|TRBV5-4|.
CASSLGGSGNQPQHF
TGTGCCAGCAGCTTGGGAGGGTCAGGCAATCAGCCCCAGCATTTT
>TRBJ1-1|15|TRBD1|TRBV18|few
CASSPRDRSNTEAFF
TGTGCCAGCTCACCGAGGGACAGATCGAACACTGAAGCTTTCTTT
>TRBJ2-2|12|.|TRBV9|.
CASSPGSGELFF
TGTGCCAGCAGCCCAGGGTCCGGGGAGCTGTTTTTT
>TRBJ2-6|17|TRBD2|TRBV9|.
CASSVSGGARGANVLTF
TGTGCCAGCAGCGTCAGCGGGGGGGCTAGAGGGGCCAACGTCCTGACTTTC